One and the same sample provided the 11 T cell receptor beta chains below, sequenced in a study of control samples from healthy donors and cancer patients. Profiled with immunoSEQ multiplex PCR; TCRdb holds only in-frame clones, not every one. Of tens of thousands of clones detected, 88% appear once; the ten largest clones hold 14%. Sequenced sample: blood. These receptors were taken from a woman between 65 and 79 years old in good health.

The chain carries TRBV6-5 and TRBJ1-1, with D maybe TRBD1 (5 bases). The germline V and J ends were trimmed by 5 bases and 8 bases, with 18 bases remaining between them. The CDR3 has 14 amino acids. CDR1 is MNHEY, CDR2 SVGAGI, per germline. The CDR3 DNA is TGTGCCAGCAGTCCCTCGAACCAGGGAGAAGAAGCTTTCTTT. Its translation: CASSPSNQGEEAFF.

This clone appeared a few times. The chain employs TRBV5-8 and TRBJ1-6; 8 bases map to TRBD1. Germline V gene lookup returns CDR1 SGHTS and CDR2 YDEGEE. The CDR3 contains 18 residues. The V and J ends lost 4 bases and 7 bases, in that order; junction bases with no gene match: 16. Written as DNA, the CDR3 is TGTGCCAGCAGCCTACAAGGGACAGGAGGAACTCCGAATTCACCCCTCCACTTT. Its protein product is CASSLQGTGGTPNSPLHF. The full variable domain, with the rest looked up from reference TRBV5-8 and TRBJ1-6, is EAGVTQSPTHLIKTRGQQATLRCSPISGHTSVYWYQQALGLGLQFLLWYDEGEERNRGNFPPRFSGRQFPNYSSELNVNALELEDSALYLCASSLQGTGGTPNSPLHFGNGTRLTVT.

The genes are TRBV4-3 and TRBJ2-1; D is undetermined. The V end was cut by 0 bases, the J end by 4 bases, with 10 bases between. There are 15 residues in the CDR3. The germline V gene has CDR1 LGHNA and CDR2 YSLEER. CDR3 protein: CASSQEWSLYNEQFF. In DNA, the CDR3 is TGCGCCAGCAGCCAAGAGTGGTCCTTATACAATGAGCAGTTCTTC.

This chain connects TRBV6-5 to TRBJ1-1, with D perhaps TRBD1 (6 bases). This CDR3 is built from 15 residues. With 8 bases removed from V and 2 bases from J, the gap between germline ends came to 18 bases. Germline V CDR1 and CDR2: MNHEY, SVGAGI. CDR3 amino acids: CASSSQGEINTEAFF. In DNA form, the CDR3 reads TGTGCCAGCTCATCACAGGGTGAGATAAACACTGAAGCTTTCTTT.

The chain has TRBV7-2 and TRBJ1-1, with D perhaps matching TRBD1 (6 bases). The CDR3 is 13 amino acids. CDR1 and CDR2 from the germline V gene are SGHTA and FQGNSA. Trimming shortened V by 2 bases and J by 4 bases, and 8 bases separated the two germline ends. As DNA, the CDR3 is TGTGCCAGCAGCTTAATCAGGGGCACTGAAGCTTTCTTT. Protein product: CASSLIRGTEAFF.

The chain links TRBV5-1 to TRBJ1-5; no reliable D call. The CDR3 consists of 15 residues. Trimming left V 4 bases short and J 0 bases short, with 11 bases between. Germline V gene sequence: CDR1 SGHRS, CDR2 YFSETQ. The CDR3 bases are TGCGCCAGCAGCCCAGACGGACCTAGCAATCAGCCCCAGCATTTT. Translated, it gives CASSPDGPSNQPQHF.

The DNA for the CDR3 is TGTGCCAGCAGCTTAAACGGGCAGGGCGTGGGCGAGCAGTACTTC. It yields the protein CASSLNGQGVGEQYF. This chain uses TRBV11-3 with TRBJ2-7, with D tentatively TRBD1 (5 bases). V lost 2 bases to trimming and J lost 6 bases, with 17 bases between them. Germline assignment: CDR1 SGHNT and CDR2 YENEEA. The CDR3 is 15 amino acids.

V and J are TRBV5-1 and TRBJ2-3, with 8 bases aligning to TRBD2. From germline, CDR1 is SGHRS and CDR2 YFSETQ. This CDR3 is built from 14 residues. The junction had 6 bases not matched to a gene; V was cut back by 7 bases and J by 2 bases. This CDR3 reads CASWPGGTTDTQYF. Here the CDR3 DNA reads TGCGCCAGCTGGCCGGGGGGGACCACAGATACGCAGTATTTT.

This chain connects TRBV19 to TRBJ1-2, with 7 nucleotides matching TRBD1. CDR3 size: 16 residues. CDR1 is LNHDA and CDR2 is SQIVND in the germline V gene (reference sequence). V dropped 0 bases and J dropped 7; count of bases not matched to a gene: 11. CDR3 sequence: CASSIEGLGPGGGYTF. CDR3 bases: TGTGCCAGTAGTATAGAGGGCCTTGGGCCAGGGGGTGGCTACACCTTC.

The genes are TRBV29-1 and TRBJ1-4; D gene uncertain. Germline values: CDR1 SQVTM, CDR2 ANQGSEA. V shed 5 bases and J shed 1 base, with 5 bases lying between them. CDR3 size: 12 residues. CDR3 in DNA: TGCAGCGTTAGGGAAACTAATGAAAAACTGTTTTTT. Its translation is CSVRETNEKLFF.

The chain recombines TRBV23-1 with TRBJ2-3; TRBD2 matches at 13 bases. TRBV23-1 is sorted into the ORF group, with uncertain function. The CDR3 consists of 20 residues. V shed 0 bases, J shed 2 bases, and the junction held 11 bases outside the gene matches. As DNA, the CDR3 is TGCGCCAGCAGTCAATCAGTGGGCCCAACTAGCGGGGGGGCCACAGATACGCAGTATTTT. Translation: CASSQSVGPTSGGATDTQYF.